A single sample gave rise to the 10 T cell receptor beta chains below, sequenced in a study of T-cell reconstitution after alpha-beta-depleted transplantation in children. The authors prepared the TCRbeta library with unique molecular identifiers. TCRdb re-derived calls from the PCR reads in MiXCR, one entry per CDR3 protein. The profile shows some 840,000 distinct CDR3 sequences, 15% to 20% of them singletons. The source was PBMCs, mostly from graft donor cells, collected 360 days after TCRalphabeta/CD19-depleted stem cell transplant. The receptors were gathered from a male patient younger than 18 who had a stem cell transplant for acute lymphoblastic leukemia, so the T cells may come from the graft donor.

As for this clonotype: At one end, the junction sequence differs from germline, possibly due to a read error. The chain links TRBV5-1 to TRBJ1-1, with a possible D match to TRBD1 (6 bases). Germline V gives CDR1 SGHRS, CDR2 YFSETQ. This CDR3 has 13 residues. This CDR3 reads CASSLQRGHRSSF. The CDR3 bases are TGCGCCAGCAGCTTGCAGCGGGGGCACCGTTCCTCCTTT.

This sequence joins TRBV5-1 and TRBJ1-1; the D is unclear. CDR3 size: 13 residues. V shed 4 bases and J shed 6 bases, with 13 bases lying between them. Germline CDR1 and CDR2: SGHRS and YFSETQ. The CDR3 sequence: CASSPYDTAEAFF. Here the CDR3 DNA reads TGCGCCAGCAGCCCTTACGACACGGCTGAAGCTTTCTTT.

This clonotype was picked up one time. The CDR3 is CASSIAQGLNTEAFF. The CDR3 region has the DNA TGTGCCAGTAGTATTGCGCAGGGATTGAACACTGAAGCTTTCTTT. This chain connects TRBV19 to TRBJ1-1; possibly TRBD1 for D (5 bases). CDR1 and CDR2 from the germline V gene are LNHDA and SQIVND (reference sequence). V lost 3 bases, J lost 0 bases, and 11 bases lay in between. The CDR3 is 15 amino acids. Supplemented by reference TRBV19 and TRBJ1-1, the full variable domain reads DGGITQSPKYLFRKEGQNVTLSCEQNLNHDAMYWYRQDPGQGLRLIYYSQIVNDFQKGDIAEGYSVSREKKESFPLTVTSAQKNPTAFYLCASSIAQGLNTEAFFGQGTRLTVV.

The chain joins TRBV29-1 to TRBJ1-1; D remains ambiguous. V was cut by 7 bases and J by 7 bases, with 13 bases left in between. The CDR3 is 11 residues long. CDR1 is SQVTM and CDR2 is ANQGSEA in the germline V gene. The CDR3 is CSGLGYREAFF. CDR3 DNA: TGCAGCGGCCTGGGGTACCGTGAAGCTTTCTTT.

This clonotype showed up just a few times. J is TRBJ2-1 and V is TRBV12-3 or TRBV12-4; D might be TRBD1 (6 bases). V lost 8 bases, J lost 7 bases, and 12 bases lay in between. The CDR3 totals 12 residues. The CDR3 region has the DNA TGTGCCAGCGGGGGCGCGAGAAATGAGCAGTTCTTC. This encodes CASGGARNEQFF.

This chain joins TRBV2 and TRBJ2-2, with D possibly matching TRBD1 (6 bases). The CDR3 runs to 15 residues. The germline V and J ends were trimmed by 6 bases and 8 bases, with 19 bases remaining between them. Germline V gene sequence: CDR1 SNHLY, CDR2 FYNNEI. CDR3 DNA: TGTGCCAGCAGGCCGGAATTCTACAGGGCAGGGGAGCTGTTTTTT. Its translation is CASRPEFYRAGELFF. The complete variable domain, with remaining parts taken from reference TRBV2 and TRBJ2-2, reads EPEVTQTPSHQVTQMGQEVILRCVPISNHLYFYWYRQILGQKVEFLVSFYNNEISEKSEIFDDQFSVERPDGSNFTLKIRSTKLEDSAMYFCASRPEFYRAGELFFGEGSRLTVL.

This chain joins TRBV6-1 and TRBJ2-2; 10 nucleotides line up with TRBD2. Germline loops: CDR1 MNHNS, CDR2 SASEGT. The CDR3 runs 14 residues. CDR3 sequence reads: CAIGLAANTGELFF. The CDR3 DNA is TGTGCAATCGGACTAGCGGCGAACACCGGGGAGCTGTTTTTT.

This clonotype was detected many times. This chain uses TRBV15 with TRBJ2-5, with 9 bases fitting TRBD2. V lost 1 base and J lost 1; bases outside the gene matches: 7. Germline assignment: CDR1 LNHNV and CDR2 YYDKDF (reference sequence). This CDR3 region has 17 residues. The CDR3 DNA reads as TGTGCCACCAGCAGAGCTAGCGGGAAAGGGGTCCAAGAGACCCAGTACTTC. Encoded protein: CATSRASGKGVQETQYF.

The rearrangement uses TRBV18 and TRBJ2-5; D gene uncertain. Per germline, CDR1 KGHSH and CDR2 LQKENI. The V gene lost 2 bases and the J gene lost 5 bases, with 9 bases spanning the gap. The CDR3 totals 13 residues. The CDR3 DNA sequence: TGTGCCAGCTCACCATCCGGGCTGGAGACCCAGTACTTC. Protein product: CASSPSGLETQYF.

CDR3 coding DNA: TGTGCCAGCCGTCGACTAGCGGGAGAAAATACGCAGTATTTT. Residues: CASRRLAGENTQYF. The chain employs TRBV7-6 and TRBJ2-3; TRBD2 aligns across 12 bases. The germline CDR1 and CDR2 sequences are SGHVS and FNYEAQ. The CDR3 is 14 amino acids. The V and J ends lost 8 bases and 7 bases, in that order; junction bases with no gene match: 7. Full variable domain (missing parts from reference TRBV7-6 and TRBJ2-3): GAGVSQSPRYKVTKRGQDVALRCDPISGHVSLYWYRQALGQGPEFLTYFNYEAQQDKSGLPNDRFSAERPEGSISTLTIQRTEQRDSAMYRCASRRLAGENTQYFGPGTRLTVL.